These 26 T cell receptor beta chains were all obtained from the same sample, sequenced in a study of Tregs in tolerant kidney transplant recipients (dated by TCRdb to between 2018 and 2021). The method was the immunoSEQ multiplex PCR assay. Entries here come from immuneACCESS through TCRdb and include only in-frame sequences with V and J called. Some clones fail to appear in such tables; in the studies checked, an unresolved V gene covers under half of the shortfall, and the cause of the remainder is unknown. The sample has under 300,000 clones on record, roughly 80% of them singletons. The ten largest clones take up 0.5% to 0.65% of the sample. The specimen sequenced was CD4+ T cells from blood. The source of these receptors is a human donor in good health.

The rearrangement links TRBV6-6 to TRBJ1-2; D remains ambiguous. The V end was cut by 2 bases, the J end by 7 bases, with 14 bases between. The germline gives CDR1 MNHNY, CDR2 SVGAGI (reference sequence). The CDR3 is 14 amino acids. The CDR3 DNA sequence: TGTGCCAGCAGTTACGCGCAAAAGGGAAGTGGCTACACCTTC. This encodes CASSYAQKGSGYTF.

In the case of this clone: Other DNA variants within this sample encode the same CDR3. V is TRBV18 and J is TRBJ2-5; no definite D call. This CDR3 contains 14 residues. Germline assignment: CDR1 KGHSH and CDR2 LQKENI. Trimming took off 6 bases at V and 2 bases at J, with 13 bases between the two ends. CDR3 nucleotide sequence: TGTGCCAGCTCGCCCGTACCAAAACAAGAGACCCAGTACTTC. This sequence encodes CASSPVPKQETQYF.

The CDR3 loop is CASSIGAGGYYEQYF. As DNA, the CDR3 is TGTGCCAGTAGTATAGGGGCCGGGGGCTACTACGAGCAGTACTTC. J is TRBJ2-7 and V is TRBV19, with D possibly called TRBD1 or TRBD2 (6 bases each). CDR1 is LNHDA, CDR2 SQIVND, per germline (reference sequence). The CDR3 has 15 amino acids. Trimming took off 1 base at V and 3 bases at J, with 13 bases between the two ends.

V usage is TRBV5-1 and J usage is TRBJ2-4, with TRBD1 matching 9 bases. Germline trimming cut 2 bases from V and 8 bases from J; bases unmatched to any gene: 2. CDR1 is SGHRS, CDR2 YFSETQ, per germline. The CDR3 is 13 amino acids. The CDR3 protein is CASSFDRGDIQYF. CDR3 sequence (DNA): TGCGCCAGCAGCTTTGACAGGGGGGACATTCAGTACTTC.

The chain is built from TRBV5-1 and TRBJ1-1; TRBD1 matches 7 bases. V gave up 2 bases and J gave up 5 bases; unmatched junction bases: 9. Germline V gene sequence: CDR1 SGHRS, CDR2 YFSETQ. The CDR3 spans 15 residues. The CDR3 here is CASSFYGQGVTEAFF. CDR3 DNA: TGCGCCAGCAGCTTTTATGGGCAGGGGGTTACTGAAGCTTTCTTT. Filled out from reference TRBV5-1 and TRBJ1-1, the complete variable domain reads KAGVTQTPRYLIKTRGQQVTLSCSPISGHRSVSWYQQTPGQGLQFLFEYFSETQRNKGNFPGRFSGRQFSNSRSEMNVSTLELGDSALYLCASSFYGQGVTEAFFGQGTRLTVV.

V is TRBV29-1 and J is TRBJ2-1; TRBD2 aligns across 10 bases. Trimming removed 1 base from V and 0 bases from J; junction bases left unmatched: 0. The CDR3 is 15 amino acids. CDR1 and CDR2 (germline): SQVTM, ANQGSEA. CDR3 sequence: CSVEGTSGSYNEQFF. In DNA form, the CDR3 reads TGCAGCGTTGAAGGGACTAGCGGCTCCTACAATGAGCAGTTCTTC.

This chain's CDR3 is CASMGGNTEAFF. CDR3 bases: TGTGCCAGTATGGGAGGGAACACTGAAGCTTTCTTT. This chain connects TRBV19 to TRBJ1-1, with D unclear. The germline V gene encodes CDR1 LNHDA and CDR2 SQIVND (reference sequence). This CDR3 is 12 amino acids long. Trimming removed 7 bases from V and 1 base from J, with 7 bases in between.

The chain carries TRBV7-8 and TRBJ1-1, with 8 bases that match TRBD1. The length of the CDR3 is 17 residues. With 4 bases clipped from V and 0 bases from J, the junction kept 10 bases outside the gene matches. Looked up from germline, CDR1 is SGHVS and CDR2 is FQNEAQ. The CDR3 coding sequence is TGTGCCAGCAGCTCTAAACAGGGGGAGTTGTTGAACACTGAAGCTTTCTTT. It specifies CASSSKQGELLNTEAFF.

The CDR3, as DNA: TGTGCCAGCAGTCTCTCGACTGAGGCACAGAACATTCAGTACTTC. This codes for CASSLSTEAQNIQYF. The V and J genes are TRBV7-2 and TRBJ2-4, with D hard to call. Deletions cut 6 bases from V and 7 bases from J, with 19 bases between. The CDR3 has 15 amino acids. Germline V gene data show CDR1 as SGHTA and CDR2 as FQGNSA.

The genes are TRBV2 and TRBJ1-6; tentative D call: TRBD1 (6 bases). CDR1 and CDR2 (germline): SNHLY, FYNNEI. Deletions cut 6 bases from V and 7 bases from J, with 10 bases between. CDR3 length: 13 residues. The CDR3 region has the DNA TGTGCCAGCAGATTTCAGGGGAATTCACCCCTCCACTTT. Residues: CASRFQGNSPLHF.

This rearrangement joins TRBV25-1 to TRBJ2-7; D is ambiguous. This CDR3 region has 11 residues. Germline loops: CDR1 MGHDK, CDR2 SYGVNS. Trimming pared 1 base from V and 7 bases from J, leaving 5 bases between. DNA for the CDR3: TGTGCCAGCAGTGAATGGGCGGAGCAGTACTTC. Its protein product is CASSEWAEQYF.

Note on this clone: Different DNA sequences within this sample yield the same CDR3. The chain has TRBV5-1 and TRBJ2-5, with D perhaps TRBD2 (5 bases). CDR1 SGHRS and CDR2 YFSETQ come from the germline V gene. The CDR3 totals 14 residues. The V end lost 0 bases, the J end lost 0 bases, and 6 bases lay between the germline ends. CDR3 bases: TGCGCCAGCAGCTTGGCGGGAAACCAAGAGACCCAGTACTTC. Residues: CASSLAGNQETQYF. The variable domain in full, with the rest retrieved from reference TRBV5-1 and TRBJ2-5, is KAGVTQTPRYLIKTRGQQVTLSCSPISGHRSVSWYQQTPGQGLQFLFEYFSETQRNKGNFPGRFSGRQFSNSRSEMNVSTLELGDSALYLCASSLAGNQETQYFGPGTRLLVL.

This clone was seen once. V usage is TRBV25-1 and J usage is TRBJ2-1, with D possibly being TRBD1 or TRBD2 (5 bases each). Germline V CDR1 and CDR2: MGHDK, SYGVNS. V lost 6 bases, J lost 3 bases, and 12 bases lay in between. There are 14 residues in the CDR3. Here the CDR3 reads CASRSGTLYNEQFF. The CDR3 region has the DNA TGTGCCAGCAGATCAGGGACGCTCTACAATGAGCAGTTCTTC.

This clone was detected only once. The chain couples TRBV19 to TRBJ2-5, with D perhaps being TRBD1 or TRBD2 (6 bases each). The CDR3 sequence is 14 residues long. The V gene lost 7 bases and the J gene lost 5 bases, with 17 bases spanning the gap. Looked up from germline, CDR1 is LNHDA and CDR2 is SQIVND (reference sequence). CDR3 protein: CASTDRRGTETQYF. The CDR3 DNA sequence: TGTGCCAGTACCGATAGGAGGGGGACGGAGACCCAGTACTTC.

This chain links TRBV7-9 with TRBJ2-1, with D unresolved. This CDR3 comprises 15 residues. Germline V gene lookup returns CDR1 SEHNR and CDR2 FQNEAQ (reference sequence). V was clipped by 2 bases and J by 5 bases, with 13 bases between them. The CDR3 spells CASSLRSVPDNEQFF. The CDR3 region has the DNA TGTGCCAGCAGCTTAAGGAGCGTACCCGACAATGAGCAGTTCTTC.

This clone was found once. V gene TRBV29-1 combines with J gene TRBJ2-1, with 9 bases lining up with TRBD2. V lost 0 bases, J lost 5 bases, and 5 bases stayed unmatched. The CDR3 extends over 15 amino acids. CDR1 SQVTM and CDR2 ANQGSEA come from the germline V gene. The CDR3 coding sequence is TGCAGCGTTGAAGACGGGACTAGCAGAAACAATGAGCAGTTCTTC. Its translation is CSVEDGTSRNNEQFF.

The rearrangement joins TRBV7-9 to TRBJ1-2, with D hard to call. Trimming left V 1 base short and J 5 bases short, with 11 bases between. This CDR3 region has 14 residues. The V gene's germline CDR1 is SEHNR and CDR2 FQNEAQ (reference sequence). CDR3 coding DNA: TGTGCCAGCAGCTTAGATCGGAACAGTTATGGCTACACCTTC. Amino acid sequence: CASSLDRNSYGYTF.

The chain carries TRBV4-1 and TRBJ2-1; D is possibly TRBD2 (6 bases). The CDR3 has 17 residues. Trimming left V 1 base short and J 2 bases short, with 15 bases between. In germline, CDR1 is MGHRA, CDR2 YSYEKL. The CDR3 reads CASSQVRASGPYNEQFF. DNA for the CDR3: TGCGCCAGCAGCCAAGTCCGGGCCAGCGGGCCCTACAATGAGCAGTTCTTC.

The chain links TRBV5-1 to TRBJ2-3, with 7 bases matching TRBD1. Germline assignment: CDR1 SGHRS and CDR2 YFSETQ. The CDR3 is made up of 15 amino acids. V shed 7 bases, J shed 4 bases, and the junction held 12 bases outside the gene matches. CDR3 region: CASGLVGQGADTQYF. CDR3 nucleotide sequence: TGCGCCAGCGGCCTCGTGGGGCAGGGGGCAGATACGCAGTATTTT.

As DNA, the CDR3 is TGTGCCAGCAGCCAGGGGGGCAGGGGTGGCTACACCTTC. Translating gives CASSQGGRGGYTF. The chain links TRBV14 to TRBJ1-2, with D perhaps matching TRBD1 (6 bases). CDR1 and CDR2 (germline): SGHDN, FVKESK. V lost 3 bases, J lost 7 bases, and 12 bases lay in between. This CDR3 contains 13 residues.

This clone was detected only once. The chain recombines TRBV5-1 with TRBJ2-3; 8 bases map to TRBD1. The CDR3 sequence is 15 residues long. With 5 bases clipped from V and 0 bases from J, the junction kept 5 bases outside the gene matches. CDR1 SGHRS and CDR2 YFSETQ come from the germline V gene. CDR3 coding DNA: TGCGCCAGCAGACCACAGGGGGAAAGCACAGATACGCAGTATTTT. This gives the protein CASRPQGESTDTQYF.

The rearrangement links TRBV11-2 to TRBJ2-7; D is possibly TRBD2 (5 bases). Germline values: CDR1 SGHAT, CDR2 FQNNGV. The CDR3 runs to 13 residues. V was shortened by 1 base and J by 4 bases, with 8 bases between the two germline ends. CDR3 residues: CASSLVRGYEQYF. CDR3 coding DNA: TGTGCCAGCAGCTTAGTCCGAGGGTACGAGCAGTACTTC.

V is TRBV6-5 and J is TRBJ2-5, with a weak D call TRBD1 (5 bases). Trimming stripped 6 bases from V and 4 bases from J, with 12 bases between. Germline V gene lookup returns CDR1 MNHEY and CDR2 SVGAGI. The CDR3 is 13 amino acids. CDR3 sequence: CASRKGAIETQYF. DNA for the CDR3: TGTGCCAGCAGGAAAGGGGCTATAGAGACCCAGTACTTC.

This chain uses TRBV7-2 with TRBJ2-7; TRBD1 might be the D (6 bases). The V gene lost 5 bases and the J gene lost 9 bases, with 14 bases spanning the gap. The CDR3 loop spans 12 amino acids. Per the germline V gene, CDR1 is SGHTA and CDR2 is FQGNSA. CDR3: CASSHRVGLQYF. In DNA, the CDR3 is TGTGCCAGCAGCCACAGGGTAGGCTTGCAGTACTTC.

Written as DNA, the CDR3 is TGTGCCAGCAGCAAAGCCTCCGGGACTAGCGGGCCACATGTCTCCGTGGGCTACGAGCAGTACTTC. Translated: CASSKASGTSGPHVSVGYEQYF. The rearrangement uses TRBV21-1 and TRBJ2-7; the table's D call TRBD2 went unverified against the DNA. TRBV21-1 is shown as a pseudogene. The CDR3 spans 22 residues.

The chain links TRBV30 to TRBJ2-7; 7 bases are shared with TRBD2. There are 14 residues in the CDR3. The germline V gene has CDR1 GTSNPN and CDR2 SVGIG (reference sequence). With V trimmed by 1 base and J by 0 bases, 3 bases remained unmatched. The CDR3 coding sequence is TGTGCCTGGAGTGCCGGGAGGATCTCCTACGAGCAGTACTTC. Protein sequence: CAWSAGRISYEQYF. The complete variable domain, with remaining parts taken from reference TRBV30 and TRBJ2-7, reads SQTIHQWPATLVQPVGSPLSLECTVEGTSNPNLYWYRQAAGRGLQLLFYSVGIGQISSEVPQNLSASRPQDRQFILSSKKLLLSDSGFYLCAWSAGRISYEQYFGPGTRLTVT.